Listed below are T cell receptor beta chains from one sample, sequenced in a study of T-cell memory formation after mild COVID-19. TCRdb passed the 5' RACE reads through MiXCR, listing each CDR3 protein once. Of under 250,000 distinct CDR3 sequences listed, 9% to 10% are singletons. The specimen was PBMCs or a T cell subset sorted from them (not recorded which). All receptors derive from a man in his late teens or twenties who had mild COVID-19 (a few samples of this study predate the infection). Cell type and time point are not known. The CDR3 runs from the conserved cysteine through the conserved F or W. A D gene is named only where the DNA matches it firmly. Rows may omit the clone size; those that give it use once, few, many or a size class.

j_gene | v_gene | abundance | d_gene | CDR3nt | CDR3aa
TRBJ2-5 | TRBV5-1 | NA | TRBD1 | TGCGCCAGCAGCTGGGGGACAGGGGAAGAGGAGACCCAGTACTTC | CASSWGTGEEETQYF
TRBJ2-1 | TRBV7-2 | NA | NA | TGTGCCAGCAGCTTAGGGGGAACGGGCTTCTGGGAGCAGTTCTTC | CASSLGGTGFWEQFF
TRBJ2-1 | TRBV5-5 | many | TRBD1 | TGTGCCAGCAGCCCCTTCCCCAGGGGGCGCTACAATGAGCAGTTCTTC | CASSPFPRGRYNEQFF
TRBJ1-2 | TRBV12-3/TRBV12-4 | NA | NA | TGTGCCAGCAGTTCCCGGGGGTATGGCTACACCTTC | CASSSRGYGYTF
TRBJ1-1 | TRBV5-4 | few | TRBD1 | TGTGCCAGCAGCCCAGGGGGCATGAACACTGAAGCTTTCTTT | CASSPGGMNTEAFF
TRBJ1-2 | TRBV5-1 | NA | NA | TGCGCCAGCATAAGGGATCCTACCTTCAACTATGGCTACACCTTC | CASIRDPTFNYGYTF
TRBJ2-1 | TRBV7-9 | few | TRBD1 | TGTGCCAGCGCCGGACAGGGCTTGGGAGAGCAGTTCTTC | CASAGQGLGEQFF
TRBJ1-2 | TRBV4-1 | many | NA | TGCGCCAGCAGCCAAGTCCTGGGCTTAGACTATGGCTACACCTTC | CASSQVLGLDYGYTF
TRBJ2-3 | TRBV7-3 | many | NA | TGTGCCAGCAGCTCGGGACTGGACACAGATACGCAGTATTTT | CASSSGLDTDTQYF
TRBJ2-5 | TRBV7-8 | many | NA | TGTGCCAGCAGCTTATCATCCTTGGCCATGTACTTC | CASSLSSLAMYF
TRBJ2-3 | TRBV9 | many | NA | TGTGCCAGCAGCGTAGACTACACCACAGATACGCAGTATTTT | CASSVDYTTDTQYF
TRBJ1-1 | TRBV11-3 | NA | NA | TGTGCCAGCAGCCGTGGGGGGCGGGCTGAAGCTTTCTTT | CASSRGGRAEAFF
TRBJ2-3 | TRBV5-1 | many | NA | TGCGCCAGCAGCTTGGAGAGGGGAACAGATACGCAGTATTTT | CASSLERGTDTQYF
TRBJ2-1 | TRBV19 | few | TRBD2 | TGTGCCAGTACCATTGGGGGTAGCGGGGCCTCCTACAATGAGCAGTTCTTC | CASTIGGSGASYNEQFF
TRBJ1-4 | TRBV7-2 | few | NA | TGTGCCAGCAGCTTAGGAGGGCTTAATGAAAAACTGTTTTTT | CASSLGGLNEKLFF
TRBJ1-2 | TRBV7-2 | many | NA | TGTGCCAGCAGCTTAGGAGGTCAGGGAAGTGACTATGGCTACACCTTC | CASSLGGQGSDYGYTF
TRBJ2-7 | TRBV7-9 | few | NA | TGTGCCAGCAGCTTACTGGGGGACGAGCAGTACTTC | CASSLLGDEQYF
TRBJ1-2 | TRBV3-1 | few | NA | TGTGCCAGCAGCCAAGGGACTTCTGGCTACACCTTC | CASSQGTSGYTF
TRBJ2-1 | TRBV7-2 | few | NA | TGTGCCAGCAGCCCTGGTGGACCTTACAATGAGCAGTTCTTC | CASSPGGPYNEQFF
TRBJ2-3 | TRBV12-3/TRBV12-4 | many | NA | TGTGCCAGCAGCCCCGGGGTAGGAACGCAGTATTTT | CASSPGVGTQYF
TRBJ2-3 | TRBV5-6 | NA | NA | TGTGCCAGCAGCAAAACAGGCACAGATACGCAGTATTTT | CASSKTGTDTQYF
TRBJ2-7 | TRBV2 | few | TRBD2 | TGTGCCAGCAGTGTGACTAGCGGGGGGCCCTACGAGCAGTACTTC | CASSVTSGGPYEQYF
TRBJ1-6 | TRBV10-3 | NA | NA | TGTTCCATCAGTGAGCAGACGGGGAGTAATTCACCCCTCCACTTT | CSISEQTGSNSPLHF
TRBJ2-1 | TRBV4-1 | few | NA | TGCGCCAGCAGCCAAGATGGGGCGGGAGAGCAGTTCTTC | CASSQDGAGEQFF
TRBJ2-1 | TRBV7-9 | few | NA | TGTGCCAGCAGCTTGGCTACAGGGCATGAGCAGTTCTTC | CASSLATGHEQFF
TRBJ2-1 | TRBV29-1 | many | NA | TGCAGCGTTTCCCGACCCCCGGGATTTAATGAGCAGTTCTTC | CSVSRPPGFNEQFF
TRBJ1-1 | TRBV7-9 | few | TRBD1 | TGTGCCAGCAGCTGGGGGACAGGAGTTAACACTGAAGCTTTCTTT | CASSWGTGVNTEAFF
TRBJ2-3 | TRBV7-2 | NA | TRBD2 | TGTGCCAGCAGCTTACGGCGGGGGGCGATCCCGGATACGCAGTATTTT | CASSLRRGAIPDTQYF
TRBJ2-5 | TRBV11-2 | few | TRBD2 | TGTGCCAGCAGCATACTAGCGGGGGGGCTTCAGACCCAGTACTTC | CASSILAGGLQTQYF
TRBJ2-5 | TRBV15 | many | TRBD1 | TGTGCCACCAGCAGTACAGGGGGCTGGGAGACCCAGTACTTC | CATSSTGGWETQYF
TRBJ1-1 | TRBV5-1 | NA | NA | TGCGCCAGCAGCTTTACTGGGCGGAACACTGAAGCTTTCTTT | CASSFTGRNTEAFF
TRBJ2-3 | TRBV6-4 | NA | NA | TGTGCCAGCAGTGACAGTGAGGGCGGGGCAGATACGCAGTATTTT | CASSDSEGGADTQYF
TRBJ2-3 | TRBV6-1 | NA | NA | TGTGCCAGCAGTGAAGCGAACGTTTACAGGTTTGCAAGGCAGTATTTT | CASSEANVYRFARQYF
TRBJ2-1 | TRBV18 | NA | TRBD1 | TGTGCCAGCTCACCCCCGGGACAGCGAAATGAGCAGTTCTTC | CASSPPGQRNEQFF
TRBJ2-5 | TRBV7-3 | NA | NA | TGTGCCAGCAGCTTAGTGCCAGGGCGGGAGACCCAGTACTTC | CASSLVPGRETQYF
TRBJ1-1 | TRBV21-1 | NA | NA | TGTGCCAGCAGCATAGACAGGGCTGGGAGCAACACTGAAGCTTTCTTT | CASSIDRAGSNTEAFF
TRBJ1-1 | TRBV7-2 | NA | NA | TGTGCCAGCAGACCCTTCGGTTGGGACACTGAAGCTTTCTTT | CASRPFGWDTEAFF
TRBJ1-1 | TRBV14 | few | NA | TGTGCCAGCAGCTTCACTAGGATGAACACTGAAGCTTTCTTT | CASSFTRMNTEAFF
TRBJ1-6 | TRBV5-5 | few | NA | TGTGCCAGCAGCTGGCGGGTGGGGCCGTTGAGTAATTCACCCCTCCACTTT | CASSWRVGPLSNSPLHF
TRBJ2-1 | TRBV7-9 | NA | TRBD2 | TGTGCCAGCAGCTTACCTCTAGCGGGGGGCTACAATGAGCAGTTCTTC | CASSLPLAGGYNEQFF
TRBJ2-3 | TRBV10-1 | NA | NA | TGCGCCAGCAGTGAGTCGGGGGATACGCAGTATTTT | CASSESGDTQYF
TRBJ2-3 | TRBV2 | few | NA | TGTGCCAGCAGTGAAGGCTTCAGCACAGATACGCAGTATTTT | CASSEGFSTDTQYF
TRBJ1-1 | TRBV5-4 | few | NA | TGTGCCAGCAGCTTGAGGGCTACTGAAGCTTTCTTT | CASSLRATEAFF
TRBJ2-1 | TRBV7-3 | many | NA | TGTGCCAGCAGCTTAAGTGAGCAGTTCTTC | CASSLSEQFF
TRBJ2-5 | TRBV10-3 | many | TRBD1 | TGTGCCATCAGTCCCACAGGGGGCCCACAAGAGACCCAGTACTTC | CAISPTGGPQETQYF
TRBJ1-1 | TRBV20-1 | few | NA | TGCAGTGCTATTCCGGTCCAAGAGACCACTGAAGCTTTCTTT | CSAIPVQETTEAFF
TRBJ1-2 | TRBV7-8 | many | NA | TGTGCCAGCAGCTTAGCCGATTCGCATGGCTACACCTTC | CASSLADSHGYTF
TRBJ1-6 | TRBV19 | few | NA | TGTGCCAGTAGCAGGGGCCAGCGGAGCTCCTATAATTCACCCCTCCACTTT | CASSRGQRSSYNSPLHF
TRBJ1-5 | TRBV2 | few | NA | TGTGCCAGCAGTGAACGGCTAAATCAGCCCCAGCATTTT | CASSERLNQPQHF
TRBJ2-1 | TRBV5-6 | few | NA | TGTGCCAGCAGCCCACCCCGGACATCCACCAGGAGGGGGCACAATGAGCAGTTCTTC | CASSPPRTSTRRGHNEQFF
TRBJ2-3 | TRBV29-1 | NA | NA | TGCAGCGTCGGAATTCTTGGCACAGATACGCAGTATTTT | CSVGILGTDTQYF